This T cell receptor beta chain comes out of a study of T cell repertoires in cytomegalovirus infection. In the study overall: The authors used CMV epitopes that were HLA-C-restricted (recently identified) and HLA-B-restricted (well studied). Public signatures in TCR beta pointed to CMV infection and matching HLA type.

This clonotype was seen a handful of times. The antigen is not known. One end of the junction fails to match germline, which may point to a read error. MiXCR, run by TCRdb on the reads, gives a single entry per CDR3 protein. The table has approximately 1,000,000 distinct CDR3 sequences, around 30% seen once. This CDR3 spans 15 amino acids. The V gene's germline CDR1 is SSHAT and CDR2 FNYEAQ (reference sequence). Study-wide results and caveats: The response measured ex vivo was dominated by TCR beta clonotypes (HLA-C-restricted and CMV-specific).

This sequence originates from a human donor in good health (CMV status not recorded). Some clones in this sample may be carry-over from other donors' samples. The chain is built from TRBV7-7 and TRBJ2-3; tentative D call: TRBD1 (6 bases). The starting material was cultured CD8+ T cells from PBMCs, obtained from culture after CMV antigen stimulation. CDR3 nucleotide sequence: TGTGCTAGCAGCTTAGGGGACACCCGCACAGATACGCAGTATTTT. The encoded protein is CASSLGDTRTDTQYF.